Below are 32 T cell receptor beta chains sequenced from a single sample in a study of OX40 agonist ivuxolimab in advanced cancers. Here immunoSEQ multiplex PCR was the method, and the copy in TCRdb shows in-frame clones only, minus some. Here the sample spans around 65,000 clones, roughly 89% being singletons. Sequenced here: CD4+ or CD8+ T cells sorted from blood, sampled in a trial of the OX40 agonist ivuxolimab. The receptors originated from an adult with an advanced solid tumor such as melanoma, head and neck, liver or kidney cancer.

This chain uses TRBV19 with TRBJ2-7, with unresolved D. Germline loops: CDR1 LNHDA, CDR2 SQIVND (reference sequence). Trimming left V 5 bases short and J 3 bases short, with 14 bases between. The CDR3 extends over 14 amino acids. The CDR3 DNA is TGTGCCAGTAGTGGCGCAGGAACATTCTACGAGCAGTACTTC. Translation: CASSGAGTFYEQYF.

This clone turned up a few times. The J gene is TRBJ2-5, the V gene TRBV30; 7 positions match TRBD1. Germline V lookup: CDR1 GTSNPN, CDR2 SVGIG (reference sequence). V trimming: 0 bases; J trimming: 4 bases; junction bases outside the gene matches: 2. The CDR3 is 13 amino acids. CDR3 DNA: TGTGCCTGGAGTGTACAGGGGATAGAGACCCAGTACTTC. Residues: CAWSVQGIETQYF.

This sequence joins TRBV4-3 and TRBJ2-2; no firm D call. The ends were cut back, 6 bases at V and 3 bases at J, with 8 bases in the middle. Per germline, CDR1 LGHNA and CDR2 YSLEER. The CDR3 covers 13 residues. The CDR3 is CASRLDHTGELFF. The CDR3 nucleotides read TGCGCCAGCAGGTTGGACCACACCGGGGAGCTGTTTTTT.

V usage is TRBV19 and J usage is TRBJ2-1; TRBD2 aligns across 14 bases. V lost 4 bases and J lost 0; bases outside the gene matches: 5. The CDR3 totals 18 residues. Germline lookup yields CDR1 LNHDA and CDR2 SQIVND (reference sequence). The DNA for the CDR3 is TGTGCCAGTAGTAGGAGGGGGACTAGCGGGAGCTCCTACAATGAGCAGTTCTTC. It is translated as CASSRRGTSGSSYNEQFF. Together with reference TRBV19 and TRBJ2-1, the CDR3 gives the full variable domain: DGGITQSPKYLFRKEGQNVTLSCEQNLNHDAMYWYRQDPGQGLRLIYYSQIVNDFQKGDIAEGYSVSREKKESFPLTVTSAQKNPTAFYLCASSRRGTSGSSYNEQFFGPGTRLTVL.

The J gene is TRBJ2-1, the V gene TRBV29-1; the D call may be TRBD1 or TRBD2 (5 bases each). V lost 6 bases and J lost 5, with 14 bases in between. Germline-derived CDR1 and CDR2 are SQVTM and ANQGSEA. CDR3 length equals 13 residues. CDR3 residues: CSVGTGGNNEQFF. CDR3 DNA: TGCAGCGTCGGGACCGGAGGAAACAATGAGCAGTTCTTC.

The chain joins TRBV11-1 to TRBJ1-2, with 7 nucleotides matching TRBD1. The CDR3 loop spans 14 amino acids. V lost 5 bases to trimming and J lost 1 base; unmatched junction nucleotides: 4. CDR1 and CDR2 from the germline V gene are SGHAT and FQDESV (reference sequence). The CDR3 region is CASSPDRVNYGYTF. CDR3 bases: TGTGCCAGCAGCCCCGACAGGGTTAACTATGGCTACACCTTC.

The chain carries TRBV10-2 and TRBJ2-7; 8 bases fit TRBD2. CDR1 is WSHSY and CDR2 is SAAADI in the germline V gene. The CDR3 length is 15 residues. V lost 4 bases and J lost 6; bases outside the gene matches: 11. CDR3 residues: CASSVGRGLASEQYF. For the CDR3, the DNA is TGCGCCAGCAGTGTTGGTCGAGGACTAGCAAGCGAGCAGTACTTC.

The chain combines TRBV18 with TRBJ2-2; 9 bases line up with TRBD1. This CDR3 is 15 amino acids long. Per germline, CDR1 KGHSH and CDR2 LQKENI. The V segment lost 3 bases and the J segment 3 bases; nucleotides outside the gene matches: 2. As DNA, the CDR3 is TGTGCCAGCTCACCGGGGGACAGGGACACCGGGGAGCTGTTTTTT. Protein product: CASSPGDRDTGELFF.

This rearrangement joins TRBV9 to TRBJ2-7; a possible D gene is TRBD2 (6 bases). V lost 5 bases and J lost 6, with 15 bases in between. The CDR3 is 13 residues long. Germline V gene data show CDR1 as SGDLS and CDR2 as YYNGEE. CDR3: CASRGGLKSEQYF. Written as DNA, the CDR3 is TGTGCCAGCAGAGGAGGGTTAAAGAGCGAGCAGTACTTC. Full variable domain (rest looked up from reference TRBV9 and TRBJ2-7): DSGVTQTPKHLITATGQRVTLRCSPRSGDLSVYWYQQSLDQGLQFLIQYYNGEERAKGNILERFSAQQFPDLHSELNLSSLELGDSALYFCASRGGLKSEQYFGPGTRLTVT.

The chain employs TRBV6-6 and TRBJ2-2; 7 nucleotides agree with TRBD2. V shed 6 bases and J 1 base; nucleotides not matched to a gene: 5. The CDR3 has 15 amino acids. Germline lookup yields CDR1 MNHNY and CDR2 SVGAGI (reference sequence). CDR3 sequence: CASRRGLGNTGELFF. For the CDR3, the DNA is TGTGCCAGCAGGCGCGGACTAGGGAACACCGGGGAGCTGTTTTTT.

Regarding this clone: Germline and junction disagree at one end, which may indicate a read error. The chain is built from TRBV7-3 and TRBJ2-7; possibly TRBD2 for D (6 bases). The germline gives CDR1 SGHTA, CDR2 FQGTGA. The CDR3 runs to 15 residues. The CDR3 DNA sequence: TGTGCCAGCAGCCTAACCGGGACTCGGGACTACGAGCAGTACTTC. It yields the protein CASSLTGTRDYEQYF.

The V call is TRBV15, the J call TRBJ2-7; no firm D call. This CDR3 spans 12 amino acids. The V gene's germline CDR1 is LNHNV and CDR2 YYDKDF (reference sequence). V shed 4 bases and J shed 7 bases, with 11 bases lying between them. CDR3 protein: CATSTTRREQYF. DNA for the CDR3: TGTGCCACCAGCACCACCCGAAGGGAGCAGTACTTC.

The V gene is TRBV25-1, the J gene TRBJ2-1; a possible D gene is TRBD2 (5 bases). From germline, CDR1 is MGHDK and CDR2 SYGVNS. The V gene lost 5 bases and the J gene lost 10 bases, with 24 bases spanning the gap. The CDR3 runs to 16 residues. CDR3 nucleotide sequence: TGTGCCAGCAGTCAGAGGACTGGGCGGCCTTTGGCGGAGCAGTTCTTC. This sequence encodes CASSQRTGRPLAEQFF. The entire variable domain, with the rest obtained from reference TRBV25-1 and TRBJ2-1, is as follows: EADIYQTPRYLVIGTGKKITLECSQTMGHDKMYWYQQDPGMELHLIHYSYGVNSTEKGDLSSESTVSRIRTEHFPLTLESARPSHTSQYLCASSQRTGRPLAEQFFGPGTRLTVL.

The sample holds one count of this clone. CDR3 bases: TGTGCCATCAGCGGAGGGGGGGGCCGTCAGCCCCAGCATTTT. It translates to CAISGGGGRQPQHF. This sequence joins TRBV10-3 and TRBJ1-5; D perhaps matches TRBD1 (6 bases). The germline V gene encodes CDR1 ENHRY and CDR2 SYGVKD. Trimming cost V 6 bases and J 6 bases, with 15 bases left between them. The CDR3 covers 14 residues.

This clone is a singleton in its sample. The chain is built from TRBV10-3 and TRBJ1-6, with D tentatively TRBD1 (5 bases). The CDR3 loop spans 15 amino acids. V lost 4 bases and J 10 bases, leaving 17 bases between the germline ends. Germline CDR1 is ENHRY and CDR2 is SYGVKD. The DNA for the CDR3 is TGTGCCATCAGTGTTAGACAAACGGGGGAGTCACCCCTCCACTTT. Translated: CAISVRQTGESPLHF.

The chain joins TRBV4-2 to TRBJ2-5, with 10 nucleotides matching TRBD2. The CDR3 has 16 amino acids. Germline values: CDR1 LGHNA, CDR2 YNFKEQ. V dropped 2 bases and J dropped 3; count of bases not matched to a gene: 6. CDR3 nucleotides: TGTGCCAGCAGCCAACCCAGCGGGAGGGCCGAAGAGACCCAGTACTTC. This sequence encodes CASSQPSGRAEETQYF.

The gene calls are TRBV4-3 and TRBJ2-3; D possibly corresponds to TRBD2 (5 bases). Looked up from germline, CDR1 is LGHNA and CDR2 is YSLEER. This CDR3 is built from 16 residues. The V and J ends lost 1 base and 8 bases respectively, with 19 bases between them. CDR3 region: CASSQVGAERLSTQYF. The CDR3 bases are TGCGCCAGCAGCCAAGTGGGAGCGGAGCGACTTAGTACGCAGTATTTT.

CDR3 region: CASSSRQGRGTGELFF. DNA for the CDR3: TGTGCCAGCAGCTCGAGACAGGGTCGTGGCACCGGGGAGCTGTTTTTT. The chain couples TRBV7-3 to TRBJ2-2; TRBD1 matches 7 bases. J lost 4 bases, V lost 4 bases, and 9 bases had no gene match. CDR1 and CDR2 from the germline V gene are SGHTA and FQGTGA. The CDR3 totals 16 residues.

The J gene is TRBJ1-2, the V gene TRBV7-9, with D tentatively TRBD1 (5 bases). Looked up from germline, CDR1 is SEHNR and CDR2 is FQNEAQ (reference sequence). Trimming removed 5 bases at V and 8 bases at J, with 15 bases between. This CDR3 has 13 amino acids. The CDR3 reads CASSRPAGKGYTF. CDR3 coding DNA: TGTGCCAGCAGCCGCCCGGCAGGGAAGGGCTACACCTTC.

This CDR3 reads CASSARLYQETQYF. CDR3 sequence (DNA): TGTGCCAGCAGCGCGAGACTGTACCAAGAGACCCAGTACTTC. J is TRBJ2-5 and V is TRBV2, with D hard to call. The CDR3 runs to 14 residues. V gave up 6 bases and J gave up 0 bases, with 11 bases separating them. Germline CDR1 reads SNHLY; CDR2 reads FYNNEI.

The J gene is TRBJ2-5, the V gene TRBV28, with D possibly matching TRBD2 (5 bases). Trimming cost V 6 bases and J 5 bases, with 19 bases left between them. This CDR3 has 15 residues. Germline-derived CDR1 and CDR2 are MDHEN and SYDVKM. The CDR3 DNA sequence: TGTGCCAGCAGCCCATTCCGGCGGGCCGCGGAGACCCAGTACTTC. This translates into CASSPFRRAAETQYF.

The chain combines TRBV7-2 with TRBJ1-5; the match to TRBD1 covers 7 bases. Germline V CDR1 and CDR2: SGHTA, FQGNSA. CDR3 length equals 13 residues. Trimming took 5 bases from V and 6 from J; bases not matched to a gene: 4. The CDR3 here is CASSQNRGQPQHF. CDR3 DNA sequence: TGTGCCAGCAGCCAAAACAGGGGTCAGCCCCAGCATTTT.

The V call is TRBV27, the J call TRBJ2-6, with 11 bases identical to TRBD2. CDR1 MNHEY and CDR2 SMNVEV come from the germline V gene (reference sequence). This CDR3 has 16 amino acids. V was pared by 4 bases and J by 3 bases, with 2 bases of the junction left unmatched. The CDR3 region has the DNA TGTGCCAGCAGTTCCCTAGCGGGAGGTGGGGCCAACGTCCTGACTTTC. As protein: CASSSLAGGGANVLTF.

The chain is built from TRBV29-1 and TRBJ2-2, with D perhaps TRBD2 (5 bases). Germline-derived CDR1 and CDR2 are SQVTM and ANQGSEA. The CDR3 sequence is 14 residues long. V was cut by 7 bases and J by 6 bases, with 18 bases left in between. CDR3 sequence (DNA): TGCAGCGCCGGGCGCGGGCCCTGGGCCGGGGAGCTGTTTTTT. Translation gives CSAGRGPWAGELFF.

This chain connects TRBV4-2 to TRBJ2-2, with 11 positions matching TRBD2. Germline loops: CDR1 LGHNA, CDR2 YNFKEQ. The CDR3 is 17 residues long. V was clipped by 3 bases and J by 3 bases; unmatched bases: 6. The CDR3 loop is CASSQTGTSGYTGELFF. CDR3 bases: TGTGCCAGCAGCCAGACCGGGACTAGCGGATACACCGGGGAGCTGTTTTTT.

The chain links TRBV6-1 to TRBJ2-7; possible D gene TRBD1, 6 bases. This CDR3 comprises 14 residues. CDR1 and CDR2 from the germline V gene are MNHNS and SASEGT. V was shortened by 6 bases and J by 6 bases, with 18 bases between the two germline ends. CDR3 amino acids: CASRLTQGSLEQYF. The CDR3, as DNA: TGTGCCAGCAGACTGACACAGGGATCCCTCGAGCAGTACTTC.

The V gene is TRBV9, the J gene TRBJ2-5; D gene unclear. Germline V lookup: CDR1 SGDLS, CDR2 YYNGEE. The CDR3 spans 13 residues. Deletions cut 3 bases from V and 9 bases from J, with 15 bases between. In nucleotides, the CDR3 is TGTGCCAGCAGCGCCACCGGGTGGGGTGCCCAGTACTTC. Its translation is CASSATGWGAQYF.

The chain couples TRBV2 to TRBJ1-5, with D tentatively TRBD1 (5 bases). V gave up 0 bases and J gave up 6 bases, with 9 bases separating them. Germline V gene sequence: CDR1 SNHLY, CDR2 FYNNEI. This CDR3 has 14 amino acids. Written as DNA, the CDR3 is TGTGCCAGCAGTGAAGCATGGGGACCTCAGCCCCAGCATTTT. Translating it yields CASSEAWGPQPQHF.

The sample holds a few counts of this clone. In DNA, the CDR3 is TGTGCCAGCAGCGCGACCGGGACAGCGAACACCGGGGAGCTGTTTTTT. It codes for CASSATGTANTGELFF. This chain links TRBV9 with TRBJ2-2; 7 bases map to TRBD1. Trimming at V came to 3 bases and at J to 0 bases, leaving 5 bases not matched to a gene. The CDR3 length is 16 residues. Germline V gene sequence: CDR1 SGDLS, CDR2 YYNGEE. Full variable domain (remainder filled in from reference TRBV9 and TRBJ2-2): DSGVTQTPKHLITATGQRVTLRCSPRSGDLSVYWYQQSLDQGLQFLIQYYNGEERAKGNILERFSAQQFPDLHSELNLSSLELGDSALYFCASSATGTANTGELFFGEGSRLTVL.

The rearrangement links TRBV9 to TRBJ2-1; no firm D call. Germline assignment: CDR1 SGDLS and CDR2 YYNGEE. CDR3 length: 15 residues. Trimming shortened V by 0 bases and J by 6 bases, and 13 bases separated the two germline ends. The DNA for the CDR3 is TGTGCCAGCAGCGTAGGGGTTACCTCATCCAATGAGCAGTTCTTC. Its protein is CASSVGVTSSNEQFF.

This clone showed up just a few times. The chain has TRBV28 and TRBJ2-3, with a possible D match to TRBD1 (6 bases). Germline V gene data show CDR1 as MDHEN and CDR2 as SYDVKM. V lost 5 bases, J lost 2 bases, and 11 bases lay in between. CDR3 size: 14 residues. In nucleotides, the CDR3 is TGTGCCAGCAGTACGGGACACCTCACAGATACGCAGTATTTT. It encodes CASSTGHLTDTQYF. The whole variable domain, remainder taken from reference TRBV28 and TRBJ2-3, is DVKVTQSSRYLVKRTGEKVFLECVQDMDHENMFWYRQDPGLGLRLIYFSYDVKMKEKGDIPEGYSVSREKKERFSLILESASTNQTSMYLCASSTGHLTDTQYFGPGTRLTVL.

The chain uses TRBV15 and TRBJ1-2, with D unclear. There are 12 residues in the CDR3. V was trimmed by 3 bases and J by 8 bases, leaving 10 bases between them. The V gene's germline CDR1 is LNHNV and CDR2 YYDKDF (reference sequence). CDR3 sequence (DNA): TGTGCCACCAGCAGTGAGGGCGACGGCTACACCTTC. Its protein product is CATSSEGDGYTF.